The 14 T cell receptor beta chains in this list originate from one sample, sequenced in a study of cytomegalovirus exposure and HLA in healthy donors. PCR primers comprised 60 Vbeta and 13 Jbeta primers. Some clones are missing from TCRdb's copy, which holds only in-frame ones; the method was immunoSEQ multiplex PCR. The sample carries some 130,000 clones, roughly 79% recorded once. The sequencing sample was made of PBMCs. Receptors originate from a middle-aged woman in good health and CMV-seronegative.

The J gene is TRBJ2-5, the V gene TRBV14; D perhaps matches TRBD1 (6 bases). The V gene lost 4 bases and the J gene lost 0 bases, with 12 bases spanning the gap. CDR1 is SGHDN, CDR2 FVKESK, per germline. The CDR3 covers 15 residues. This chain's CDR3 is CASSLGQLYQETQYF. The CDR3, as DNA: TGTGCCAGCAGCCTGGGACAACTGTACCAAGAGACCCAGTACTTC.

CDR3 in DNA: TGTGCCTGGAATAACCCGGAACAGTCTAACTATGGCTACACCTTC. It codes for CAWNNPEQSNYGYTF. The rearrangement links TRBV30 to TRBJ1-2; D is unclear. With 4 bases removed from V and 0 bases from J, the gap between germline ends came to 15 bases. Germline CDR1 is GTSNPN and CDR2 is SVGIG (reference sequence). The CDR3 has 15 amino acids.

This clone was recorded only once. CDR3 in DNA: TGTGCCAGTTGTTACCAACTCAGGACTGAAGCTTTCTTT. It translates to CASCYQLRTEAFF. The chain recombines TRBV6-1 with TRBJ1-1; D is ambiguous. The CDR3 runs 13 residues. Per germline, CDR1 MNHNS and CDR2 SASEGT. V was trimmed by 9 bases and J by 5 bases, leaving 16 bases between them.

The chain links TRBV6-1 to TRBJ1-5; unclear D gene. V lost 5 bases and J lost 5, with 13 bases in between. This CDR3 contains 14 residues. The germline CDR1 and CDR2 sequences are MNHNS and SASEGT. CDR3 bases: TGTGCCAGCAGTAGCAACAGTCCCCATCAGCCCCAGCATTTT. Its translation: CASSSNSPHQPQHF.

The genes are TRBV28 and TRBJ2-1, with a tentative D call TRBD2 (5 bases). The germline V gene has CDR1 MDHEN and CDR2 SYDVKM. This CDR3 is 14 amino acids long. Trimming removed 6 bases at V and 3 bases at J, with 12 bases between. CDR3 DNA sequence: TGTGCCAGCAGCGCTCACGGGGACTACAATGAGCAGTTCTTC. It yields the protein CASSAHGDYNEQFF. Variable domain in full (rest from reference TRBV28 and TRBJ2-1): DVKVTQSSRYLVKRTGEKVFLECVQDMDHENMFWYRQDPGLGLRLIYFSYDVKMKEKGDIPEGYSVSREKKERFSLILESASTNQTSMYLCASSAHGDYNEQFFGPGTRLTVL.

The V call is TRBV14, the J call TRBJ2-2, with TRBD1 matching 8 bases. The CDR3 loop spans 17 amino acids. CDR1 is SGHDN, CDR2 FVKESK, per germline. Losses at the gene ends were 5 bases for V and 6 bases for J; bases not matched to a gene: 14. The CDR3 coding sequence is TGTGCCAGCAGCGTCGGGACAGGCCCACCAGGGGCCGGGGAGCTGTTTTTT. Protein: CASSVGTGPPGAGELFF.

CDR3 sequence: CASSRPTGFYEQYF. The CDR3 DNA reads as TGTGCCAGCAGTCGTCCCACAGGGTTCTACGAGCAGTACTTC. V gene TRBV2 combines with J gene TRBJ2-7, with a tentative D call TRBD1 (6 bases). The germline V gene has CDR1 SNHLY and CDR2 FYNNEI. Trimming took off 5 bases at V and 3 bases at J, with 14 bases between the two ends. The CDR3 loop spans 14 amino acids. Together with reference TRBV2 and TRBJ2-7, the CDR3 gives the full variable domain: EPEVTQTPSHQVTQMGQEVILRCVPISNHLYFYWYRQILGQKVEFLVSFYNNEISEKSEIFDDQFSVERPDGSNFTLKIRSTKLEDSAMYFCASSRPTGFYEQYFGPGTRLTVT.

The rearrangement links TRBV27 to TRBJ1-6; TRBD1 might be the D (6 bases). This CDR3 contains 14 residues. Between the trimmed V and J ends, which lost 1 base and 7 bases, there was a span of 8 bases. The V gene's germline CDR1 is MNHEY and CDR2 SMNVEV (reference sequence). For the CDR3, the DNA is TGTGCCAGCAGTTTATGGGGGACAAATTCACCCCTCCACTTT. Translation gives CASSLWGTNSPLHF.

The J gene is TRBJ1-5, the V gene TRBV19; no definite D call. In germline, CDR1 is LNHDA, CDR2 SQIVND (reference sequence). The CDR3 totals 14 residues. V gave up 7 bases and J gave up 1 base, with 11 bases separating them. The CDR3 is CASKPPGSNQPQHF. The CDR3, as DNA: TGTGCCAGTAAGCCCCCGGGGAGCAATCAGCCCCAGCATTTT. Based on the CDR3 plus reference TRBV19 and TRBJ1-5, the full variable domain is DGGITQSPKYLFRKEGQNVTLSCEQNLNHDAMYWYRQDPGQGLRLIYYSQIVNDFQKGDIAEGYSVSREKKESFPLTVTSAQKNPTAFYLCASKPPGSNQPQHFGDGTRLSIL.

The genes are TRBV28 and TRBJ2-1; 12 bases align to TRBD2. The V and J ends lost 3 bases and 10 bases, in that order; junction bases with no gene match: 7. CDR1 is MDHEN, CDR2 SYDVKM, per germline. The CDR3 loop spans 15 amino acids. Here the CDR3 reads CASSLRTSGKREQFF. The CDR3 DNA follows: TGTGCCAGCAGTTTGAGGACTAGCGGGAAAAGGGAGCAGTTCTTC. The entire variable domain, with the rest obtained from reference TRBV28 and TRBJ2-1, is as follows: DVKVTQSSRYLVKRTGEKVFLECVQDMDHENMFWYRQDPGLGLRLIYFSYDVKMKEKGDIPEGYSVSREKKERFSLILESASTNQTSMYLCASSLRTSGKREQFFGPGTRLTVL.

The V call is TRBV18, the J call TRBJ2-7; D possibly corresponds to TRBD2 (6 bases). The V gene's germline CDR1 is KGHSH and CDR2 LQKENI. V lost 2 bases, J lost 0 bases, and 14 bases lay in between. The CDR3 is 16 residues long. DNA of the CDR3: TGTGCCAGCTCACCAGATCGCGGGGCCCTCTCCTACGAGCAGTACTTC. Amino acid sequence: CASSPDRGALSYEQYF.

The genes are TRBV2 and TRBJ1-2; 7 bases map to TRBD1. J gave up 5 bases and V 6 bases, and 9 bases lay outside the gene matches. The CDR3 length is 14 residues. Germline lookup yields CDR1 SNHLY and CDR2 FYNNEI. In DNA form, the CDR3 reads TGTGCCAGCAGCCATGGGACAGAACCTTATGGCTACACCTTC. The encoded protein is CASSHGTEPYGYTF.

The chain joins TRBV19 to TRBJ2-7; 11 bases are shared with TRBD1. The CDR3 has 16 residues. Losses at the gene ends were 5 bases for V and 3 bases for J; bases not matched to a gene: 9. Germline values: CDR1 LNHDA, CDR2 SQIVND (reference sequence). This CDR3 reads CASSPGDRGTFYEQYF. In nucleotides, the CDR3 is TGTGCCAGTAGTCCCGGGGACAGGGGGACCTTCTACGAGCAGTACTTC. The full variable domain, in which reference TRBV19 and TRBJ2-7 provide the parts outside the CDR3, is DGGITQSPKYLFRKEGQNVTLSCEQNLNHDAMYWYRQDPGQGLRLIYYSQIVNDFQKGDIAEGYSVSREKKESFPLTVTSAQKNPTAFYLCASSPGDRGTFYEQYFGPGTRLTVT.

The rearrangement joins TRBV6-1 to TRBJ2-4; D is ambiguous. V gave up 7 bases and J gave up 1 base, with 8 bases separating them. This CDR3 comprises 13 residues. Germline V gene data show CDR1 as MNHNS and CDR2 as SASEGT. DNA for the CDR3: TGTGCCAGCATGTTAGAGGCCAAAAACATTCAGTACTTC. Its translation: CASMLEAKNIQYF.